This TCR beta chain was sequenced in a study of cytomegalovirus exposure and HLA in healthy donors. On the study more broadly: The early release's HLA-typed donors yielded 65 million to 85 million unique TCRs.

The PCR made use of 60 Vbeta and 13 Jbeta primers. Sequenced by immunoSEQ multiplex PCR; TCRdb stores in-frame clones only, minus some. In all, the sample yields 100,000 or so clones. Healthy bone marrow donors made up the donors. Notes on this clone: Its antigen is still unknown.

Points from the study as a whole: Altogether, 150 to 200 TCR beta chains were recorded as cytomegalovirus-associated. Earlier analysis found most TCR beta V segments productive about 87% or about 30% of the time.

Trimming left V 0 bases short and J 6 bases short, with 12 bases between. CDR1 and CDR2 (germline): LNHNV, YYDKDF (reference sequence). CDR3 size: 14 residues. The chain links TRBV15 to TRBJ2-7, with D perhaps TRBD2 (5 bases). The clonotype comes from a man between 50 and 59 years old in good health and CMV-seronegative. Sequenced input: PBMCs. The CDR3 is CATSRDLSAGEQYF. As DNA, the CDR3 is TGTGCCACCAGCAGAGATTTGTCTGCGGGCGAGCAGTACTTC. Full variable domain (missing parts from reference TRBV15 and TRBJ2-7): DAMVIQNPRYQVTQFGKPVTLSCSQTLNHNVMYWYQQKSSQAPKLLFHYYDKDFNNEADTPDNFQSRRPNTSFCFLDIRSPGLGDTAMYLCATSRDLSAGEQYFGPGTRLTVT.